This is a list of T cell receptor beta chains from one sample in a study of blood T cells in healthy people across ages. TCRdb reanalysed the 5' RACE reads using MiXCR and keeps one entry per CDR3 protein. This sample carries 780,000 or so distinct CDR3 sequences, approximately 60% of them seen once, and the ten largest clones take about 26%. The sequenced sample was blood. These receptors were collected from a man aged 35-49 years in good health. The CDR3 runs from the conserved cysteine through the conserved F or W. The D gene is left open where the match is weak. The listing skips clone size in some rows; elsewhere it reads once, few, many or a size class.

TRBV27	few	TRBJ2-3	.	TGTGCCAGCAGTTTGGTAGCGGCTAGGGCAGATACGCAGTATTTT	CASSLVAARADTQYF
TRBV2	.	TRBJ2-1	.	TGTGCCAGCAGTGAGCAGAAACATGAGCAGTTCTTC	CASSEQKHEQFF
TRBV21-1	.	TRBJ2-7	.	TGTGCCAGCAGCAAATGGCTAGCGAACTACAATGAGCAGTACTTC	CASSKWLANYNEQYF
TRBV24-1	.	TRBJ2-1	TRBD2	TGTGCCGCCAGTGATTACGCGGGAGAAGCGAATGAGCAGTTCTTC	CAASDYAGEANEQFF
TRBV14	.	TRBJ2-5	.	TGTGCCAGCAGCCAAAAGCGAGAGACCCAGTACTTC	CASSQKRETQYF
TRBV7-6	.	TRBJ2-5	TRBD2	TGTGCCAGCAGCCGGAGCGGGAAGGGTGAGCAGTACTTC	CASSRSGKGEQYF
TRBV29-1	many	TRBJ2-5	.	TGCAGCGTTGACAGGGCCCAAGGGGAGACCCAGTACTTC	CSVDRAQGETQYF
TRBV27	.	TRBJ2-3	TRBD1	TGTGCCAGCAGTAACCGACAGGGGGGCCCTGCAGATACGCAGTATTTT	CASSNRQGGPADTQYF
TRBV5-4	.	TRBJ2-5	.	TGTGCCAGCAGCTTGATGTCTAGCCGAGAGACCCAGTACTTC	CASSLMSSRETQYF
TRBV6-2/TRBV6-3	few	TRBJ1-2	TRBD1	TGTGCCAGCAGTTCCCTGAGACAGGGGTTCTTCGGAAGTGGGGGAAACTATGGCTACACCTTC	CASSSLRQGFFGSGGNYGYTF
TRBV11-3	.	TRBJ2-2	TRBD2	TGTGCCAGCAGCTCCCGGGGGGTCCTAGCCGGGGAGCTGTTTTTT	CASSSRGVLAGELFF
TRBV7-3	.	TRBJ2-3	.	TGTGCCAGCAGCTTAGCAGGACTACAGAAGACGCAGTATTTT	CASSLAGLQKTQYF
TRBV27	.	TRBJ1-5	.	TGTGCCAGCAGGGACTCGGGGGTGCAGCCCCAGCATTTT	CASRDSGVQPQHF
TRBV7-2	.	TRBJ2-3	TRBD2	TGTGCCAGCAGCTTAAGACTAGCGGGAGGGGTGGATACGCAGTATTTT	CASSLRLAGGVDTQYF
TRBV25-1	.	TRBJ1-5	.	TGTGCCAGCAGCCTTTCTGATGGGGGGAAGGAGCCCCAGCATTTT	CASSLSDGGKEPQHF
TRBV29-1	.	TRBJ2-3	TRBD2	TGCAGCGTTGAACTTAGCGGGAGGGATACGCAGTATTTT	CSVELSGRDTQYF
TRBV12-3/TRBV12-4	.	TRBJ2-1	.	TGTGCCAGCAGTTTTGGCCCGGGACCGGAATATTACAATGAGCAGTTCTTC	CASSFGPGPEYYNEQFF
TRBV9	.	TRBJ2-3	TRBD1	TGTGCCAGCAGCCCTCGGGACAGAGATAGCACAGATACGCAGTATTTT	CASSPRDRDSTDTQYF
TRBV28	.	TRBJ2-3	TRBD2	TGTGCCAGCAGTTCGTGGACTAGCGGGGGAAAAAGTAAAACAGATACGCAGTATTTT	CASSSWTSGGKSKTDTQYF
TRBV25-1	few	TRBJ2-5	TRBD1	TGTGCCAGCAGTCGTGGTAGGACAGGGGGCGGAGAGACCCAGTACTTC	CASSRGRTGGGETQYF
TRBV2	few	TRBJ2-5	.	TGTGCCAGCAGTGAGAGTAGCTGGGAGACCCAGTACTTC	CASSESSWETQYF
TRBV3-1	.	TRBJ2-7	TRBD1	TGTGCCAGCAGGGAAACAGGGGTCCGGGGCGAGCAGTACTTC	CASRETGVRGEQYF
TRBV9	.	TRBJ2-3	.	TGTGCCAGCAGCGTTGCTGGACGGTTAGATACGCAGTATTTT	CASSVAGRLDTQYF
TRBV29-1	.	TRBJ2-1	.	TGCAGCGTTGAAGAGGCAGCTGAGCAGTTCTTC	CSVEEAAEQFF
TRBV6-5	few	TRBJ2-6	.	TGTGCCAGCAGTTACAGGGGCTCCCCTGGGGCCAACGTCCTGACTTTC	CASSYRGSPGANVLTF
TRBV29-1	.	TRBJ2-5	.	TGCAGCGTTGAAGGCCAGGGAGAAGAGACCCAGTACTTC	CSVEGQGEETQYF
TRBV10-3	many	TRBJ2-7	TRBD2	TGTGCCATCAGTGAGGGGACTAGCGCCTACGAGCAGTACTTC	CAISEGTSAYEQYF
TRBV7-2	.	TRBJ2-2	.	TGTGCCAGCAGCTCATCGGACAGTACCGGGGAGCTGTTTTTT	CASSSSDSTGELFF
TRBV5-6	.	TRBJ1-4	TRBD1	TGTGCCAGCAGCTTAACAGGGGGCTTCGGGAAACTGTTTTTT	CASSLTGGFGKLFF
TRBV12-3/TRBV12-4	.	TRBJ1-2	.	TGTGCCAGCATCCTAATAGGCGGACCATATGGCTACACCTTC	CASILIGGPYGYTF
TRBV28	.	TRBJ2-7	TRBD2	TGTGCCAGCAGTTCGATTACCCTACAGACTAGCGGGGGCCCCTACGAGCAGTACTTC	CASSSITLQTSGGPYEQYF
TRBV7-9	.	TRBJ2-7	.	TGTGCCAGCAGCCCCCAGGCGGGTGTCCGCGCCTACGAGCAGTACTTC	CASSPQAGVRAYEQYF
TRBV29-1	.	TRBJ2-5	TRBD1	TGCAGCGTCGACAGGGGTGGAGGGACCCAGTACTTC	CSVDRGGGTQYF
TRBV24-1	.	TRBJ2-6	.	TGTGCCACCAGTGATTCCCGAAAGACTGCTCGCTCTGGGGCCAACGTCCTGACTTTC	CATSDSRKTARSGANVLTF
TRBV27	.	TRBJ2-1	.	TGTGCCAGCAGTTTATCTTGGACACACTCCTACAATGAGCAGTTCTTC	CASSLSWTHSYNEQFF
TRBV5-6	few	TRBJ2-7	TRBD1	TGTGCCAGCAGCCCAGGCGTCTACAGGGGGCGTAGGTACGAGCAGTACTTC	CASSPGVYRGRRYEQYF
TRBV4-2	.	TRBJ2-1	.	TGTGCCAGCAGCCAAGGGATGCGGACTATCGCCTACAATGAGCAGTTCTTC	CASSQGMRTIAYNEQFF
TRBV12-3/TRBV12-4	.	TRBJ2-1	.	TGTGCCAGCAGTTGGGGGGTCTATGAGCAGTTCTTC	CASSWGVYEQFF
TRBV28	few	TRBJ2-5	.	TGTGCCAGCGCCCCCTCCGGACAGCAGGACGAGACCCAGTACTTC	CASAPSGQQDETQYF
TRBV10-3	few	TRBJ2-4	TRBD1	TGTGCCACTGGGACAGGGTACGGCAAAAACATTCAGTACTTC	CATGTGYGKNIQYF
TRBV7-6	.	TRBJ2-3	.	TGTGCCAGCAGCTTTCTATCAGATACGCAGTATTTT	CASSFLSDTQYF
TRBV15	once	TRBJ2-3	.	TGTGCCACCAGCAGAGATCTTGGAGACACAGATACGCAGTATTTT	CATSRDLGDTDTQYF